One and the same sample provided the 26 T cell receptor beta chains below, sequenced in a study of T cell repertoires in cytomegalovirus infection. No antigen has been identified for these receptors. MiXCR was run by TCRdb on the reads, yielding one entry per CDR3 protein. The repertoire has 550,000 to 700,000 distinct CDR3 sequences, about 39% of them found once; the top ten carry 48%. The input for sequencing was cultured PBMCs, taken from culture after CMV antigen stimulation. The source of these receptors is a human donor in good health (CMV status not recorded). Some clones in this sample may be carry-over from other donors' samples.

The chain employs TRBV10-3 and TRBJ2-7; the D gene could be TRBD1 or TRBD2 (6 bases each). This CDR3 contains 16 residues. Germline V gene lookup returns CDR1 ENHRY and CDR2 SYGVKD. V gave up 7 bases and J gave up 5 bases, with 24 bases separating them. The CDR3 loop is CAINTGGGRDRDEQYF. The CDR3 nucleotides read TGTGCCATCAACACTGGAGGGGGGCGGGATCGCGACGAGCAGTACTTC.

In its sample, this clonotype was seen a few times. The chain couples TRBV28 to TRBJ1-1; weak D call: TRBD1 (6 bases). Trimming removed 6 bases at V and 1 base at J, with 21 bases between. Germline V CDR1 and CDR2: MDHEN, SYDVKM. The CDR3 sequence is 17 residues long. The CDR3 DNA follows: TGTGCCAGCAGAAGGGGAAACAGGGACCGGTGGAACACTGAAGCTTTCTTT. Amino acid sequence: CASRRGNRDRWNTEAFF.

This chain uses TRBV3-1 with TRBJ1-3; D is unclear. Germline V CDR1 and CDR2: LGHDT, YNNKEL (reference sequence). The CDR3 runs to 13 residues. Trimming shortened V by 0 bases and J by 5 bases, and 5 bases separated the two germline ends. The CDR3 DNA follows: TGTGCCAGCAGCCAAGATCGGAGAAACACCATATATTTT. It codes for CASSQDRRNTIYF.

The chain employs TRBV7-2 and TRBJ2-3, with 8 bases that match TRBD2. In germline, CDR1 is SGHTA, CDR2 FQGNSA. Trimming cost V 1 base and J 5 bases; bases outside gene matches: 14. The CDR3 loop spans 18 amino acids. The CDR3 DNA is TGTGCCAGCAGCTTAGTCGGGTCGGCGGGAGGAGGTTTAGATACGCAGTATTTT. Its protein product is CASSLVGSAGGGLDTQYF.

This rearrangement joins TRBV6-5 to TRBJ1-1; a weak D match, TRBD1 (6 bases). This CDR3 comprises 13 residues. The V end was cut by 7 bases, the J end by 8 bases, with 17 bases between. Looked up from germline, CDR1 is MNHEY and CDR2 is SVGAGI. The CDR3 DNA follows: TGTGCCAGCACTAACTTTGGGGGGCGCGAAGCTTTCTTT. Amino acid sequence: CASTNFGGREAFF.

V is TRBV15 and J is TRBJ2-1; tentative D call: TRBD2 (7 bases). This CDR3 has 17 amino acids. Trimming shortened V by 1 base and J by 7 bases, and 20 bases separated the two germline ends. The germline V gene encodes CDR1 LNHNV and CDR2 YYDKDF (reference sequence). Here the CDR3 DNA reads TGTGCCACCAGCAGAGTCGGGGGGCAAATGGGAGTGAATGAGCAGTTCTTC. It is translated as CATSRVGGQMGVNEQFF.

The chain has TRBV19 and TRBJ2-4, with TRBD1 as a possible D gene (6 bases). Trimming stripped 4 bases from V and 2 bases from J, with 24 bases between. This CDR3 region has 19 residues. The germline CDR1 and CDR2 sequences are LNHDA and SQIVND (reference sequence). In DNA, the CDR3 is TGTGCCAGTAGTACAGAAACCTTGGGGGCCCCGACCCCCAAAAACATTCAGTACTTC. Its protein is CASSTETLGAPTPKNIQYF.

The rearrangement links TRBV6-1 to TRBJ1-5; D is uncertain. The CDR3 extends over 13 amino acids. Germline V lookup: CDR1 MNHNS, CDR2 SASEGT. V dropped 5 bases and J dropped 7 bases, with 12 bases sitting between them. The CDR3 sequence: CASSITGRQPQHF. DNA of the CDR3: TGTGCCAGCAGTATAACTGGGAGACAGCCCCAGCATTTT.

J is TRBJ1-3 and V is TRBV7-4; 10 bases align to TRBD1. J was trimmed by 4 bases and V by 5 bases; bases with no gene match: 20. This CDR3 contains 20 residues. Germline CDR1 SGHVT, CDR2 SQSDAQ. The CDR3 sequence: CASSARPGTGAGPSGNTIYF. CDR3 bases: TGTGCCAGCAGCGCTCGTCCCGGGACAGGGGCCGGGCCCTCAGGAAACACCATATATTTT.

This chain uses TRBV27 with TRBJ1-4; a weak D match, TRBD1 (5 bases). V lost 6 bases, J lost 7 bases, and 18 bases lay in between. Germline CDR1 and CDR2: MNHEY and SMNVEV (reference sequence). This CDR3 has 15 amino acids. CDR3 nucleotides: TGTGCCAGCAGCTCAATCCCCCAGGGCATTGAAAAACTGTTTTTT. The encoded protein is CASSSIPQGIEKLFF.

This chain connects TRBV2 to TRBJ1-1, with D perhaps TRBD1 (5 bases). Germline V gives CDR1 SNHLY, CDR2 FYNNEI. The CDR3 runs to 12 residues. Trimming shortened V by 5 bases and J by 3 bases, and 7 bases separated the two germline ends. The CDR3 bases are TGTGCCAGCAGTTGGGGGTACACTGAAGCTTTCTTT. Translation gives CASSWGYTEAFF. The whole variable domain, filled in from reference TRBV2 and TRBJ1-1, reads EPEVTQTPSHQVTQMGQEVILRCVPISNHLYFYWYRQILGQKVEFLVSFYNNEISEKSEIFDDQFSVERPDGSNFTLKIRSTKLEDSAMYFCASSWGYTEAFFGQGTRLTVV.

CDR3 in DNA: TGTGCCAGCAGCCCGCCCCGGGACCCCCCTACGCAGTATTTT. Its protein product is CASSPPRDPPTQYF. The chain employs TRBV7-9 and TRBJ2-3; D assignment may be TRBD1 or TRBD2 (5 bases each). Trimming removed 5 bases at V and 8 bases at J, with 17 bases between. The germline gives CDR1 SEHNR, CDR2 FQNEAQ (reference sequence). This CDR3 spans 14 amino acids.

This clonotype came up a few times. The chain uses TRBV7-9 and TRBJ2-2, with TRBD2 matching over 10 bases. After removal of 2 bases from V and 6 bases from J, the junction contained 6 bases not matched to a gene. CDR3 length: 16 amino acids. Germline V gene lookup returns CDR1 SEHNR and CDR2 FQNEAQ (reference sequence). In nucleotides, the CDR3 is TGTGCCAGCAGCTTAATGCCTAGCGGGAGCCCCGGGGAGCTGTTTTTT. Its protein is CASSLMPSGSPGELFF.

This rearrangement joins TRBV7-9 to TRBJ2-7; 8 bases match TRBD2. Germline loops: CDR1 SEHNR, CDR2 FQNEAQ (reference sequence). CDR3 length: 13 amino acids. Trimming at V came to 5 bases and at J to 9 bases, leaving 9 bases not matched to a gene. CDR3 region: CASSGGVAGMQYF. CDR3 bases: TGTGCCAGCAGCGGGGGGGTAGCGGGAATGCAGTACTTC.

This chain uses TRBV23-1 with TRBJ2-3, with 9 positions matching TRBD1. TRBV23-1 is an ORF, and what it does is uncertain. Trimming took 0 bases from V and 2 from J; bases not matched to a gene: 12. This CDR3 is 19 amino acids long. Written as DNA, the CDR3 is TGCGCCAGCAGTCAATCAATCGGTGGGAGGGACAGGGACACAGATACGCAGTATTTT. This translates into CASSQSIGGRDRDTDTQYF.

The rearrangement uses TRBV5-1 and TRBJ2-7; 9 nucleotides line up with TRBD2. Germline CDR1 is SGHRS and CDR2 is YFSETQ. The CDR3 length is 17 residues. After removal of 0 bases from V and 0 bases from J, the junction contained 7 bases not matched to a gene. In DNA form, the CDR3 reads TGCGCCAGCAGCTTGGAACCAAGCGGGGGGACCTCCTACGAGCAGTACTTC. Translation: CASSLEPSGGTSYEQYF.

V is TRBV11-1 and J is TRBJ2-4; maybe TRBD1 (6 bases). CDR3 length: 15 amino acids. In germline, CDR1 is SGHAT, CDR2 FQDESV (reference sequence). Trimming took 5 bases from V and 5 from J, leaving 16 bases between them. This CDR3 is CASSQVGTPQNIQYF. The CDR3 DNA reads as TGTGCCAGCAGCCAAGTCGGGACACCTCAAAACATTCAGTACTTC.

The sample holds many counts of this clonotype. The chain employs TRBV7-9 and TRBJ2-1; the match to TRBD2 covers 14 bases. The germline V gene has CDR1 SEHNR and CDR2 FQNEAQ (reference sequence). The CDR3 contains 14 residues. The ends lost 4 bases at V and 9 bases at J; junction bases unmatched: 2. CDR3 sequence (DNA): TGTGCCAGCAGCTATGGACTAGCGGGGGGTGAGCAGTTCTTC. This translates into CASSYGLAGGEQFF.

The DNA for the CDR3 is TGTGCCAGCAGTTTCCAGGGCCGCCAGTTCTTC. Translated: CASSFQGRQFF. This chain connects TRBV12-3 or TRBV12-4 to TRBJ2-1, with a tentative D call TRBD1 (5 bases). The CDR3 is 11 amino acids. Trimming cost V 3 bases and J 13 bases, with 10 bases left between them.

The chain employs TRBV6-2 or TRBV6-3 and TRBJ2-1; the D gene is possibly TRBD2 (5 bases). The CDR3 has 14 amino acids. Per germline, CDR1 MNHEY and CDR2 SVGEGT. Trimming pared 5 bases from V and 5 bases from J, leaving 13 bases between. The CDR3 region is CASSPLRGNNEQFF. Here the CDR3 DNA reads TGTGCCAGCAGTCCCCTACGGGGTAACAATGAGCAGTTCTTC.

This clonotype was counted a few times. V gene TRBV28 combines with J gene TRBJ2-2; 13 bases match TRBD2. Germline V gene sequence: CDR1 MDHEN, CDR2 SYDVKM. V gave up 0 bases and J gave up 1 base; unmatched junction bases: 8. The CDR3 is 20 amino acids. The CDR3 DNA reads as TGTGCCAGCAGTTTATGGAAGACTAGCGGGAGGTCAAAGAACACCGGGGAGCTGTTTTTT. Translating it yields CASSLWKTSGRSKNTGELFF.

As DNA, the CDR3 is TGTGCCACCGAGACGGGGGAGGATTCACCCCTCCACTTT. This encodes CATETGEDSPLHF. This chain connects TRBV28 to TRBJ1-6; D possibly corresponds to TRBD1 (5 bases). The CDR3 loop spans 13 amino acids. Germline CDR1 MDHEN, CDR2 SYDVKM. Trimming took off 10 bases at V and 8 bases at J, with 15 bases between the two ends. The full variable domain, in which reference TRBV28 and TRBJ1-6 provide the parts outside the CDR3, is DVKVTQSSRYLVKRTGEKVFLECVQDMDHENMFWYRQDPGLGLRLIYFSYDVKMKEKGDIPEGYSVSREKKERFSLILESASTNQTSMYLCATETGEDSPLHFGNGTRLTVT.

This clonotype occurred a few times. J is TRBJ2-5 and V is TRBV7-2; D is tentatively TRBD1 or TRBD2 (5 bases each). Trimming took off 11 bases at V and 5 bases at J, with 15 bases between the two ends. Germline V gene sequence: CDR1 SGHTA, CDR2 FQGNSA. This CDR3 region has 12 residues. CDR3 region: CAEGRVDETQYF. CDR3 nucleotides: TGTGCCGAGGGCAGGGTGGACGAGACCCAGTACTTC.

J is TRBJ1-1 and V is TRBV4-1; D is unclear. CDR1 and CDR2 from the germline V gene are MGHRA and YSYEKL. This CDR3 has 16 amino acids. With 5 bases removed from V and 7 bases from J, the gap between germline ends came to 23 bases. Here the CDR3 reads CASSKMTTEHKIEAFF. CDR3 DNA: TGCGCCAGCAGCAAGATGACGACCGAACACAAGATTGAAGCTTTCTTT.

The gene calls are TRBV20-1 and TRBJ2-5; D perhaps matches TRBD2 (6 bases). V lost 1 base to trimming and J lost 4 bases, with 13 bases between them. The CDR3 has 14 amino acids. CDR1 is DFQATT and CDR2 is SNEGSKA in the germline V gene (reference sequence). CDR3 DNA sequence: TGCAGTGCTAGAGTCGCGGGGTCCGGAGAGACCCAGTACTTC. It is translated as CSARVAGSGETQYF.

This rearrangement joins TRBV19 to TRBJ2-1; 7 bases map to TRBD1. The V and J ends lost 6 bases and 6 bases, in that order; junction bases with no gene match: 11. The germline gives CDR1 LNHDA, CDR2 SQIVND (reference sequence). This CDR3 has 15 amino acids. CDR3 coding DNA: TGTGCCAGTAGACAGACAGGGTGGGCTTCCAATGAGCAGTTCTTC. Its protein is CASRQTGWASNEQFF.